The next 11 T cell receptor beta chains were all read from a single sample in a study of T cell clonality in common variable immunodeficiency. Points from the study as a whole: Reportedly, TCR beta sequences from common variable immunodeficiency showed fewer deletions and N-nucleotide insertions.

These receptors have no known antigen. TCRdb keeps only in-frame clones here, not all; method: immunoSEQ multiplex PCR. The sample contains 30,000 to 40,000 clones, none occurring once; around 6.9% lies in the top ten. Sequenced: peripheral blood mononuclear cells. Receptors originate from a human donor with common variable immunodeficiency.

This clone was seen only a few times. CDR3 DNA, as far as it was read: TGTGCCAGCAGCTTGGAGCGGAGAAACTACGAG. Amino acid sequence: CASSLERRNYE. The complete CDR3 sequence is CASSLERRNYEQYF. The chain couples TRBV5-4 to TRBJ2-7, with a tentative D call TRBD2 (5 bases). The read comes to an end 3 residues before the CDR3 does, leaving the germline J gene to fill in the end. Germline CDR1 is SGHNT and CDR2 is YYREEE (reference sequence). Trimming removed 0 bases at V and 3 bases at J, with 10 bases between. This CDR3 region has 14 residues. Full variable domain (rest looked up from reference TRBV5-4 and TRBJ2-7): ETGVTQSPTHLIKTRGQQVTLRCSSQSGHNTVSWYQQALGQGPQFIFQYYREEENGRGNFPPRFSGLQFPNYSSELNVNALELDDSALYLCASSLERRNYEQYFGPGTRLTVT.

The sample holds many counts of this clone. The read falls 3 residues short of the CDR3 end, and the missing part is taken from the germline J gene. The genes are TRBV6-2 or TRBV6-3 and TRBJ1-3; D is unresolved. Trimming left V 6 bases short and J 1 base short, with 16 bases between. Germline V gene lookup returns CDR1 MNHEY and CDR2 SVGEGT. CDR3 size: 16 residues. The CDR3 reads CASSPPRVLSGNTIYF. CDR3 DNA (partial): TGTGCCAGCAGCCCGCCACGGGTCCTATCTGGAAACACC.

By proportion, this clone is medium-sized (0.01 to 0.1%). The read stops 3 residues short of the end of the CDR3; the missing end is completed from the germline J gene. The gene calls are TRBV12-5 and TRBJ1-1, with TRBD1 as a possible D gene (6 bases). The CDR3 covers 13 residues. The germline CDR1 and CDR2 sequences are LGHNT and FRNRAP. V shed 5 bases and J shed 7 bases, with 14 bases lying between them. The CDR3 spells CASGQGGAYEAFF. The CDR3 DNA, read in part, is TGTGCTAGTGGTCAAGGGGGGGCTTATGAA.

This clone has ten or more counts. The sequenced fragment ends 3 residues before the CDR3 boundary, so the rest is inferred from the germline J gene. The chain joins TRBV5-1 to TRBJ2-3; the D gene is possibly TRBD1 (6 bases). The CDR3 is 16 amino acids. V lost 2 bases and J lost 4, with 17 bases in between. Germline V gives CDR1 SGHRS, CDR2 YFSETQ. CDR3 region: CASSFTSGEGADTQYF. The DNA read from the CDR3 is TGCGCCAGCAGCTTTACCTCCGGAGAGGGGGCAGATACG.

Points on this clone: The CDR3 goes on 3 residues after the read ends, and that part is filled in from the germline J gene. V usage is TRBV7-7 and J usage is TRBJ2-3; 8 bases are a match to TRBD2. This CDR3 contains 16 residues. The J segment lost 3 bases and the V segment lost 5 bases, leaving 10 bases of the junction unmatched. From germline, CDR1 is SSHAT and CDR2 FNYEAQ (reference sequence). Here the CDR3 reads CASSPTSGAGTDTQYF. The CDR3 bases that were read are TGTGCCAGCAGCCCTACTAGCGGAGCAGGAACAGATACG.

Relative to its sample, this clone is medium-sized (0.01 to 0.1%). The CDR3 end is not reached by the read, which stops 3 residues before it; the germline J gene fills it in. This rearrangement joins TRBV5-4 to TRBJ1-1; D ambiguous. The CDR3 length is 16 residues. Trimming removed 0 bases at V and 0 bases at J, with 12 bases between. Germline CDR1 and CDR2: SGHNT and YYREEE (reference sequence). The chain's CDR3 is CASSLEELGLNTEAFF. The DNA read from the CDR3 is TGTGCCAGCAGCTTGGAGGAATTGGGCCTGAACACTGAA.

There are many counts of this clone. Coverage ceases 3 residues before the CDR3 finishes, and the germline J gene fills in the end. J is TRBJ2-7 and V is TRBV20-1; TRBD2 matches at 9 bases. The CDR3 extends over 15 amino acids. Germline lookup yields CDR1 DFQATT and CDR2 SNEGSKA (reference sequence). The trim removed 3 bases at V and 0 bases at J, leaving 6 bases unmatched. This chain's CDR3 is CSARRLAGSSYEQYF. The part of the CDR3 DNA that was read is TGCAGTGCTAGGAGGCTAGCGGGGAGCTCCTACGAG.

This clone was seen many times. Coverage ceases 3 residues before the CDR3 finishes, and the germline J gene fills in the end. This chain uses TRBV20-1 with TRBJ2-1, with 9 bases identical to TRBD2. V was clipped by 3 bases and J by 4 bases; unmatched bases: 1. This CDR3 has 13 amino acids. The V gene's germline CDR1 is DFQATT and CDR2 SNEGSKA (reference sequence). CDR3 region: CSARTSGYNEQFF. The part of the CDR3 DNA that was read is TGCAGTGCTAGGACTAGCGGTTACAATGAG.

To note about this clone: Coverage ceases 3 residues before the CDR3 finishes, and the germline J gene fills in the end. V and J are TRBV20-1 and TRBJ2-3, with 11 nucleotides matching TRBD2. Losses at the gene ends were 3 bases for V and 1 base for J; bases not matched to a gene: 3. The CDR3 is made up of 15 amino acids. CDR1 is DFQATT, CDR2 SNEGSKA, per germline (reference sequence). The part of the CDR3 DNA that was read is TGCAGTGCTAGGAGTAGCGGGGGGGGCACAGATACG. This codes for CSARSSGGGTDT. The whole CDR3 region reads CSARSSGGGTDTQYF.

About this clone itself: The read halts 3 residues ahead of the CDR3 end, with the missing end drawn from the germline J gene. The chain is built from TRBV18 and TRBJ2-2; D perhaps matches TRBD2 (5 bases). Trimming removed 3 bases from V and 0 bases from J, with 14 bases in between. The CDR3 runs to 17 residues. Germline CDR1 is KGHSH and CDR2 is LQKENI. CDR3: CASSPVVSRANTGELFF. The sequenced part of the CDR3 DNA is TGTGCCAGCTCACCTGTAGTTTCGCGGGCGAACACCGGGGAG.

This clone has at least ten counts. The CDR3 end is not reached by the read, which stops 3 residues before it; the germline J gene fills it in. The chain is built from TRBV4-2 and TRBJ2-7; 10 bases are shared with TRBD2. V shed 2 bases and J 2 bases; nucleotides not matched to a gene: 0. Per the germline V gene, CDR1 is LGHNA and CDR2 is YNFKEQ. CDR3 size: 14 residues. The CDR3 sequence is CASSQSGRAYEQYF. Incomplete CDR3 DNA: TGTGCCAGCAGCCAAAGCGGGAGGGCCTACGAG.